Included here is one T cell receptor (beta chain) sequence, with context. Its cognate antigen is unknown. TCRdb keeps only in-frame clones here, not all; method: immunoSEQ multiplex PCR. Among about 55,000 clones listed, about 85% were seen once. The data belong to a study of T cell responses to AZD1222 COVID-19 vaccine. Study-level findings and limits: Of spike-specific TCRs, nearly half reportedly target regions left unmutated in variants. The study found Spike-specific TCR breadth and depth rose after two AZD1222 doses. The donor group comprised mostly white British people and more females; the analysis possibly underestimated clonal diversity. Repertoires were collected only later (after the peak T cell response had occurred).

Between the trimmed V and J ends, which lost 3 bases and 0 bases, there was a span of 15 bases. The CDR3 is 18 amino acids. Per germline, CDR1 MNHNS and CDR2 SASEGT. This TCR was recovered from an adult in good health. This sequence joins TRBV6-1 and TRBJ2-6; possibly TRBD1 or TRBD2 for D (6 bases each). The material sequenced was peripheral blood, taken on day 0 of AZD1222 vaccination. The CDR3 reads CASSDGGLKSSGANVLTF. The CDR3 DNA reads TGTGCCAGCAGTGATGGGGGGCTGAAGAGCTCTGGGGCCAACGTCCTGACTTTC.